This is a list of T cell receptor beta chains from one sample in a study of blood T cell repertoires in COVID-19. Generated by immunoSEQ multiplex PCR, the TCRdb table keeps only in-frame clones and is missing some. Of 200,000 to 250,000 clones in the sample, roughly four fifths were seen once. The material sequenced was peripheral blood. The receptors originated from a woman aged 40-49 years with acute or convalescent COVID-19. Both conserved end residues are part of each CDR3. The D gene is left open where the match is weak.

v_gene,d_gene,j_gene,CDR3nt,CDR3aa
TRBV7-2,TRBD2,TRBJ2-7,TGTGCCAGCAGCCCGCGGGGGTTAGCGGGAGTCCACGAGCAGTACTTC,CASSPRGLAGVHEQYF
TRBV2,TRBD2,TRBJ2-5,TGTGCCAGCAGTGATGGGGGGGCCCAGTACTTC,CASSDGGAQYF
TRBV19,-,TRBJ2-3,TGTGCCAGTAGTACTGGCCCAGATACGCAGTATTTT,CASSTGPDTQYF
TRBV7-6,-,TRBJ2-3,TGTGCCAGCAGCTTAGGGCAGAACACAGATACGCAGTATTTT,CASSLGQNTDTQYF
TRBV7-2,-,TRBJ1-1,TGTGCCAGCAGCTTTTCAGTGAACACTGAAGCTTTCTTT,CASSFSVNTEAFF
TRBV5-1,TRBD1,TRBJ2-7,TGCGCCAGCAGCTTGGCTCCCAGGGGGCAGGGGGAGCAGTACTTC,CASSLAPRGQGEQYF
TRBV24-1,TRBD1,TRBJ1-1,TGTGCCACCAGTCACCGACAGGGACGTGAAGCTTTCTTT,CATSHRQGREAFF
TRBV5-1,TRBD1,TRBJ1-1,TGCGCCAGCAGACCAAACGGACAGGGAACGGCTTTCTTT,CASRPNGQGTAFF
TRBV7-8,-,TRBJ1-1,TGTGCCAGCAGCTTGGCAGGGGATGGCGCTGAAGCTTTCTTT,CASSLAGDGAEAFF
TRBV5-4,-,TRBJ2-1,TGTGCCAGCAGCTTGGCAAGCACCCTCTCCTACAATGAGCAGTTCTTC,CASSLASTLSYNEQFF
TRBV6-4,-,TRBJ2-1,TGTGCCAGCAGCAGCCTACGGGAGAGTGAGCAGTTCTTC,CASSSLRESEQFF
TRBV7-2,-,TRBJ2-1,TGTGCCAGCAGCCAGAGAGGAAAGGTTGAGCAGTTCTTC,CASSQRGKVEQFF
TRBV4-1,-,TRBJ2-7,TGCGCCAGCAGCCAGGGGCTACAGGGTCAACGTGACGAGCAGTACTTC,CASSQGLQGQRDEQYF
TRBV2,TRBD1,TRBJ2-7,TGTGCCAGCAGCATGGACAGGTGGAACGAGCAGTACTTC,CASSMDRWNEQYF
TRBV5-1,-,TRBJ1-2,TGCGCCAGCAGCTTGGGACAGGTTACTAACTATGGCTACACCTTC,CASSLGQVTNYGYTF
TRBV20-1,TRBD1,TRBJ1-1,TGCAGTGCTAGTAGGGGACAGGGGGGTTCCGACACTGAAGCTTTCTTT,CSASRGQGGSDTEAFF
TRBV20-1,-,TRBJ2-7,TGCAGTGCTAGTGGGCCACTATACGAGCAGTACTTC,CSASGPLYEQYF
TRBV4-2,TRBD2,TRBJ2-1,TGTGCCAGCAGCCAAGTAGCTAGGGGACTAGCGGGGATCAGTGAGCAGTTCTTC,CASSQVARGLAGISEQFF
TRBV7-3,TRBD2,TRBJ2-3,TGTGCCAGCAGATCTAGCGGGGCGAGCACAGATACGCAGTATTTT,CASRSSGASTDTQYF
TRBV30,-,TRBJ1-4,TGTGCCTGGAGTGTGGTTGAGGGAAAACTGTTTTTT,CAWSVVEGKLFF
TRBV2,-,TRBJ2-4,TGTGCCAGCAGTGAAGCGACGGGACTGCTCAGGGACATTCAGTACTTC,CASSEATGLLRDIQYF
TRBV5-5,TRBD1,TRBJ1-6,TGTGCCAGCAGCTTAGGGACAGTTAATTCACCCCTCCACTTT,CASSLGTVNSPLHF
TRBV2,TRBD2,TRBJ2-1,TGTGCCAGCAGTTTAACCGACCCATTGGGACTAGCGGGGTCGAGCTCCTACAATGAGCAGTTCTTC,CASSLTDPLGLAGSSSYNEQFF